The subject of this entry is one T cell receptor (beta chain). The sample belongs to a study of blood T cell repertoires in COVID-19. Study-wide background: Acute and convalescent COVID-19 specimens originated in the United States, Italy and Spain. T cells, B-cell-depleted T cells, or PBMCs supplied cDNA or gDNA.

V shed 4 bases and J 1 base; nucleotides not matched to a gene: 2. The CDR3 length is 15 residues. Germline V gives CDR1 SGHTS, CDR2 YDEGEE. Produced via immunoSEQ multiplex PCR; TCRdb's table is partial and in-frame only. Of under 85,000 clones in the sample, 60% to 85% were seen once. This TCR came from a human donor in a cohort sampled during active COVID-19. The chain employs TRBV5-8 and TRBJ2-6, with 7 bases matching TRBD1. The source material was peripheral blood. CDR3 nucleotides: TGTGCCAGCAGCCAGGGACAGTCTGGGGCCAACGTCCTGACTTTC. Translating gives CASSQGQSGANVLTF.